Following are 3 T cell receptor beta chains from one sample sequenced in a study of T cells after yellow fever vaccination. Via MiXCR, TCRdb re-called the 5' RACE reads, giving one row per CDR3 protein. This sample has 65,000 to 90,000 distinct CDR3 sequences; 10% to 15% occur once, and the top ten carry around 23%. This specimen consisted of CD8+ T cells not binding an NS4B(214-222) dextramer, sorted from PBMCs, obtained approximately 22 days after the first yellow fever vaccination. The source is a young man who received the YFV17D yellow fever vaccine.

V and J are TRBV6-5 and TRBJ1-1; no definite D call. The germline V gene has CDR1 MNHEY and CDR2 SVGAGI. V lost 2 bases and J lost 2, with 9 bases in between. CDR3 length equals 14 residues. The CDR3 DNA reads as TGTGCCAGCAGTTACGGCGGCGGCAACACTGAAGCTTTCTTT. The encoded protein is CASSYGGGNTEAFF.

This clonotype was seen more than once but under ten times. The chain couples TRBV7-9 to TRBJ1-1; D might be TRBD1 (5 bases). Germline V gives CDR1 SEHNR, CDR2 FQNEAQ (reference sequence). V dropped 4 bases and J dropped 1 base, with 10 bases sitting between them. The CDR3 spans 14 residues. CDR3 sequence reads: CASSSRVANTEAFF. The CDR3 region has the DNA TGTGCCAGCAGCTCCAGGGTGGCGAACACTGAAGCTTTCTTT.

The chain joins TRBV20-1 to TRBJ2-3, with 10 nucleotides matching TRBD2. The V gene's germline CDR1 is DFQATT and CDR2 SNEGSKA (reference sequence). J lost 1 base, V lost 3 bases, and 13 bases had no gene match. This CDR3 has 18 residues. CDR3 sequence: CSARGLAGANSRTDTQYF. CDR3 in DNA: TGCAGTGCTAGGGGTCTAGCGGGGGCGAATTCTCGCACAGATACGCAGTATTTT.